Listed below are T cell receptor beta chains from one sample, sequenced in a study of blood T cell repertoires in COVID-19. Sequencing was performed with immunoSEQ multiplex PCR; in TCRdb, only in-frame clones are kept and a portion is missing. The table lists approximately 62,000 clones, 76% of them singletons, with about 6% in the top ten. Sample: peripheral blood. The source is a woman aged 45-65 years with active or convalescent COVID-19. Each CDR3 is given with its conserved first and last residue. A D gene is named only where the DNA matches it firmly. For some rows the clone size is stated as once, few or many, or as a class when expanded; others skip it.

.	TRBD1	TRBV4-3	TRBJ1-1	TGCGCCAGCAGCCAAGGCCGGGACAGGAACACTGAAGCTTTCTTT	CASSQGRDRNTEAFF
.	TRBD1	TRBV7-3	TRBJ2-2	TGTGCCAGCAGCTTACGGCAGGGGGCCGGGGAGCTGTTTTTT	CASSLRQGAGELFF
medium-sized	TRBD2	TRBV19	TRBJ2-1	TGTGCCAGTAGTATGATAGCGGGCTCCGAGCAGTTCTTC	CASSMIAGSEQFF
.	.	TRBV7-9	TRBJ1-2	TGTGCCAGCAGCTCTCAGGGGAACTATGGCTACACCTTC	CASSSQGNYGYTF
.	TRBD1	TRBV5-5	TRBJ1-1	TGTGCCAGCACCTGGGGACAGGGGTTGAACACTGAAGCTTTCTTT	CASTWGQGLNTEAFF
many	.	TRBV5-1	TRBJ2-5	TGCGCCAGCAGTCCAGCGGGCCCGTACCAAGAGACCCAGTACTTC	CASSPAGPYQETQYF
.	.	TRBV11-2	TRBJ1-6	TGTGCCAGCAGCCGGGTCGGGGGGAAATATTCACCCCTCCACTTT	CASSRVGGKYSPLHF
.	TRBD1	TRBV7-3	TRBJ2-1	TGTGCCAGCAGCTTCGACAGGGTGGATGAGCAGTTCTTC	CASSFDRVDEQFF
.	.	TRBV5-4	TRBJ2-7	TGTGCCAGCAGCTTGGCCGGGACTTCGGGTATTGAGCAGTACTTC	CASSLAGTSGIEQYF
.	TRBD1	TRBV5-1	TRBJ1-2	TGCGCCAGCAGCTCCAGGGGGCAGGGCTATGGCTACACCTTC	CASSSRGQGYGYTF
.	.	TRBV3-1/TRBV3-2	TRBJ2-3	TGTGCCAGCACCGAAGGGGTCTTCACAGATACGCAGTATTTT	CASTEGVFTDTQYF
.	TRBD2	TRBV3-1/TRBV3-2	TRBJ2-7	TGTGCCAGCAGCCAAGATATGAGGTCTAGCGGAAGCTACGAGCAGTACTTC	CASSQDMRSSGSYEQYF
.	TRBD2	TRBV4-2	TRBJ2-2	TGTGCCAGCAGCCCAAAAAGGCCGGGACTAGCGGGAGGGCCGGTCAACGGGGAGCTGTTTTTT	CASSPKRPGLAGGPVNGELFF
.	.	TRBV6-5	TRBJ1-5	TGTGCCAGCAGCCGGACAGAAGGCCAGCCCCAGCATTTT	CASSRTEGQPQHF
once	.	TRBV9	TRBJ2-3	TGTGCCAGCAGCGCGGAGGGACCTAACGGCGATACGCAGTATTTT	CASSAEGPNGDTQYF
.	.	TRBV7-2	TRBJ2-4	TGTGCCAGCAGCCCAATACTAGGGGGGGGAAACATTCAGTACTTC	CASSPILGGGNIQYF
.	TRBD1	TRBV24-1	TRBJ2-5	TGTGCCACCAGTACGGGGACAGGGAGGCAAGAGACCCAGTACTTC	CATSTGTGRQETQYF
.	TRBD1	TRBV4-1	TRBJ2-7	TGCGCCAGCAGCCAAGGCCCGAGGACAGGGGGATCCTACGAGCAGTACTTC	CASSQGPRTGGSYEQYF